Sample share makes the clone carrying this T cell receptor (beta chain) medium-sized. Its antigen is currently unknown. These data originate in a study of type 1 regulatory T cells. Study-wide background: An in vitro protocol generated T-allo10, a Tr1-enriched, alloantigen-specific CD4 T cell product. Findings and caveats of the study: Compared with non-Tr1 cells, Tr1 cells showed a narrower TCR repertoire.

The CDR3 loop spans 15 amino acids. Trimming cost V 6 bases and J 2 bases; bases outside gene matches: 7. Germline assignment: CDR1 SNHLY and CDR2 FYNNEI. TCRdb re-called the reads through MiXCR, storing one row per CDR3 protein. The repertoire holds more than 4,500 distinct CDR3 sequences, approximately 24% seen once, with about two fifths in the top ten. The TCR comes from a human donor in good health. Sequencing was done on a sample of cultured type 1 regulatory T (Tr1) cells, either the whole culture or a sorted fraction (not recorded which). The chain links TRBV2 to TRBJ2-5; 9 nucleotides align to TRBD2. The CDR3 nucleotides read TGTGCCAGCAGACCTGTGCGGGGGGGACAAGAGACCCAGTACTTC. Residues: CASRPVRGGQETQYF.